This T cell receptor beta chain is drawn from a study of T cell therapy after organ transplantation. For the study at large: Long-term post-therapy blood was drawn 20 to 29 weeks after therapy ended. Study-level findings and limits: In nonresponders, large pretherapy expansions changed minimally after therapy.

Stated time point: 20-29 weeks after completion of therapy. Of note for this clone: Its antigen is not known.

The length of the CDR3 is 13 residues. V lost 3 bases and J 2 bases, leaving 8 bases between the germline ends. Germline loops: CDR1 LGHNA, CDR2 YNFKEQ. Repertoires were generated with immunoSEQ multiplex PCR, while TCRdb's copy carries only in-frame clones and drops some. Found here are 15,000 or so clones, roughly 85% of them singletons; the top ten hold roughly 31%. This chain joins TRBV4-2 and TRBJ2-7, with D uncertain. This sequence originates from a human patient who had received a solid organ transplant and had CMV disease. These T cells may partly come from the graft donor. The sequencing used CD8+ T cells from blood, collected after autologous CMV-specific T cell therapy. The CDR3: CASSHPGPYEQYF. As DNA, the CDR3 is TGTGCCAGCAGCCACCCCGGACCCTACGAGCAGTACTTC.